This record looks at one T cell receptor (beta chain) sequence and its context. Its antigen remains unknown. CDR1 and CDR2 from the germline V gene are SQVTM and ANQGSEA. The CDR3 loop spans 14 amino acids. Deletions cut 3 bases from V and 5 bases from J, with 16 bases between. TCRdb's copy holds only in-frame clones and misses some; the assay was immunoSEQ multiplex PCR. The profile shows tens of thousands of clones, approximately 86% of them singletons. The data derive from a study of T cell responses to AZD1222 COVID-19 vaccine. Study details: Whether given at about 4 or about 12 weeks, second doses were pooled.

Study observations and caveats: AZD1222 recipients seropositive at baseline numbered only six or seven.

This sequence originates from an adult in good health. Sequencing was performed on peripheral blood, taken on day 0 of AZD1222 vaccination. The chain recombines TRBV29-1 with TRBJ1-1; D gene ambiguous. The CDR3 reads CSVDVQGPGTEAFF. The CDR3 DNA is TGCAGCGTTGATGTCCAAGGCCCGGGGACTGAAGCTTTCTTT.